A single sample is the source of the 28 T cell receptor beta chains below, sequenced in a study of blood T cell repertoires in COVID-19. Sequencing was performed with immunoSEQ multiplex PCR; in TCRdb, only in-frame clones are kept and a portion is missing. There are 250,000 to 300,000 clones in the sample; about nine tenths occur only once, and about 2% lies in the top ten. Sequences were obtained from peripheral blood. These TCRs come from a woman aged 30 to 39 with COVID-19, enrolled during active disease.

The chain combines TRBV19 with TRBJ1-1; D gene uncertain. This CDR3 spans 14 amino acids. Trimming removed 1 base from V and 4 bases from J, with 10 bases in between. Germline assignment: CDR1 LNHDA and CDR2 SQIVND (reference sequence). CDR3 nucleotides: TGTGCCAGTAGTATAGCAGAGGTTTCCACTGAAGCTTTCTTT. This codes for CASSIAEVSTEAFF.

The V call is TRBV5-1, the J call TRBJ2-5, with 8 nucleotides matching TRBD2. The germline V gene has CDR1 SGHRS and CDR2 YFSETQ. This CDR3 region has 15 residues. V dropped 0 bases and J dropped 3; count of bases not matched to a gene: 4. In DNA, the CDR3 is TGCGCCAGCAGCTTGGTCGGGGGGGCGGAAGAGACCCAGTACTTC. Amino acids: CASSLVGGAEETQYF.

This clone was seen just once. The chain combines TRBV5-1 with TRBJ2-5, with TRBD2 identical over 8 bases. Unmatched junction bases numbered 5, after V lost 2 bases and J lost 2 bases. The CDR3 sequence is 15 residues long. Germline-derived CDR1 and CDR2 are SGHRS and YFSETQ. The CDR3 sequence is CASSFSLAGQETQYF. CDR3 coding DNA: TGCGCCAGCAGCTTCAGCCTAGCGGGTCAAGAGACCCAGTACTTC.

This chain connects TRBV5-1 to TRBJ2-2, with D perhaps matching TRBD1 (6 bases). The V gene's germline CDR1 is SGHRS and CDR2 YFSETQ. Trimming took 0 bases from V and 13 from J, leaving 19 bases between them. The CDR3 has 15 residues. DNA of the CDR3: TGCGCCAGCAGCTTGGCCCCGACAGGCGGCTTGGGGCTGTTTTTT. Translating gives CASSLAPTGGLGLFF.

Only one count was recorded for this clone. This chain connects TRBV19 to TRBJ2-7; D is unresolved. The CDR3 has 14 residues. V lost 1 base and J lost 1, with 8 bases in between. Germline V gives CDR1 LNHDA, CDR2 SQIVND (reference sequence). The CDR3 region has the DNA TGTGCCAGTAGTATAGTGGTCACTTCCTACGAGCAGTACTTC. It yields the protein CASSIVVTSYEQYF.

This clone was seen more than once but under ten times. This chain joins TRBV5-1 and TRBJ2-7; TRBD2 matches 8 bases. Trimming at V came to 4 bases and at J to 0 bases, leaving 0 bases not matched to a gene. The CDR3 is 13 residues long. In germline, CDR1 is SGHRS, CDR2 YFSETQ. The CDR3 sequence is CASSGTSSYEQYF. The CDR3 DNA is TGCGCCAGCAGCGGGACTAGCTCCTACGAGCAGTACTTC.

The rearrangement uses TRBV11-2 and TRBJ1-3, with a possible D match to TRBD1 (6 bases). CDR3 length equals 15 residues. The V gene's germline CDR1 is SGHAT and CDR2 FQNNGV. Trimming took 5 bases from V and 4 from J, leaving 15 bases between them. CDR3: CASSPSGTPGNTIYF. The DNA for the CDR3 is TGTGCCAGCAGCCCCTCCGGGACACCCGGAAACACCATATATTTT.

This clone was recorded once. The CDR3 coding sequence is TGTGCCAGCAGCGATGGACAGGAGCTCTATGGCTACACCTTC. Translated, it gives CASSDGQELYGYTF. The chain has TRBV3-1 (or the pseudogene TRBV3-2) and TRBJ1-2; 7 bases agree with TRBD1. The CDR3 runs 14 residues. CDR1 is LGHDT, CDR2 YNNKEL, per germline (reference sequence). V dropped 5 bases and J dropped 4; count of bases not matched to a gene: 7.

V and J are TRBV11-2 and TRBJ2-2, with 13 positions matching TRBD2. Trimming removed 1 base from V and 2 bases from J; junction bases left unmatched: 4. Germline CDR1 SGHAT, CDR2 FQNNGV. The CDR3 is 18 amino acids. The CDR3 sequence is CASSLGLAGGLNTGELFF. CDR3 nucleotide sequence: TGTGCCAGCAGCTTAGGACTAGCGGGAGGCCTTAACACCGGGGAGCTGTTTTTT.

CDR3 in amino acids: CASSQGRTSQETQYF. The CDR3 coding sequence is TGTGCCAGCAGCCAAGGACGAACTAGCCAAGAGACCCAGTACTTC. The chain is built from TRBV3-1 (or the pseudogene TRBV3-2) and TRBJ2-5; D is possibly TRBD2 (5 bases). Trimming took off 1 base at V and 1 base at J, with 10 bases between the two ends. The CDR3 covers 15 residues. Germline V gene data show CDR1 as LGHDT and CDR2 as YNNKEL (reference sequence).

There are a few counts of this clone. The genes are TRBV5-4 and TRBJ2-2, with D possibly matching TRBD1 (5 bases). The CDR3 extends over 15 amino acids. The V gene's germline CDR1 is SGHNT and CDR2 YYREEE (reference sequence). The V end lost 1 base, the J end lost 1 base, and 8 bases lay between the germline ends. The CDR3 reads CASSLKGMNTGELFF. The CDR3 region has the DNA TGTGCCAGCAGCTTGAAGGGGATGAACACCGGGGAGCTGTTTTTT.

V and J are TRBV27 and TRBJ1-6, with 7 bases matching TRBD1. V dropped 7 bases and J dropped 6; count of bases not matched to a gene: 6. The CDR3 sequence is 14 residues long. CDR1 is MNHEY, CDR2 SMNVEV, per germline (reference sequence). The CDR3 here is CASTKGQINSPLHF. In DNA, the CDR3 is TGTGCCAGCACCAAGGGACAGATTAATTCACCCCTCCACTTT.

The chain joins TRBV13 to TRBJ2-7, with TRBD2 matching over 8 bases. With V trimmed by 4 bases and J by 6 bases, 8 bases remained unmatched. Germline lookup yields CDR1 PRHDT and CDR2 FYEKMQ (reference sequence). The CDR3 covers 14 residues. This CDR3 is CASSSGRVHSEQYF. In DNA, the CDR3 is TGTGCCAGCAGCTCCGGGAGGGTTCATAGCGAGCAGTACTTC.

The chain has TRBV7-2 and TRBJ1-5; D call uncertain. CDR1 is SGHTA, CDR2 FQGNSA, per germline. The V and J ends lost 2 bases and 4 bases respectively, with 9 bases between them. The CDR3 totals 14 residues. The CDR3 spells CASSLPGYNQPQHF. The DNA of the CDR3 is TGTGCCAGCAGCTTACCAGGTTATAATCAGCCCCAGCATTTT.

This clone is a singleton in its sample. This chain uses TRBV5-6 with TRBJ2-2, with 9 bases that match TRBD2. The germline V gene has CDR1 SGHDT and CDR2 YYEEEE. The CDR3 totals 16 residues. The V gene end was trimmed by 4 bases and the J gene end by 4 bases; junction bases not matched to a gene: 8. The CDR3 loop reads CASSPLAGVGTGELFF. The CDR3 DNA reads as TGTGCCAGCAGCCCCTTAGCGGGAGTTGGCACCGGGGAGCTGTTTTTT.

The chain links TRBV19 to TRBJ1-2, with 12 bases matching TRBD1. The CDR3 sequence is 15 residues long. With V trimmed by 4 bases and J by 7 bases, 7 bases remained unmatched. The germline CDR1 and CDR2 sequences are LNHDA and SQIVND (reference sequence). CDR3 sequence (DNA): TGTGCCAGTAGTACTCCGGGACAGGGGGCTCGTGGCTACACCTTC. This sequence encodes CASSTPGQGARGYTF.

The chain combines TRBV9 with TRBJ2-1, with D possibly matching TRBD2 (6 bases). Trimming took 1 base from V and 10 from J, leaving 15 bases between them. Germline-derived CDR1 and CDR2 are SGDLS and YYNGEE. This CDR3 contains 14 residues. The CDR3 is CASSVTEGLGEQFF. CDR3 nucleotides: TGTGCCAGCAGCGTAACGGAGGGGCTAGGGGAGCAGTTCTTC.

V usage is TRBV2 and J usage is TRBJ1-5; D gene unclear. The V end was cut by 8 bases, the J end by 6 bases, with 14 bases between. CDR1 is SNHLY, CDR2 FYNNEI, per germline. The CDR3 runs to 13 residues. CDR3 sequence: CASHSSGSQPQHF. CDR3 in DNA: TGTGCCAGCCACAGTAGTGGAAGTCAGCCCCAGCATTTT.

The count of this clone is one. CDR3 sequence reads: CASRGDTLAKNIQYF. CDR3 nucleotides: TGTGCCAGCAGGGGGGACACGCTAGCCAAAAACATTCAGTACTTC. The chain recombines TRBV2 with TRBJ2-4; the D gene is possibly TRBD1 (6 bases). Germline loops: CDR1 SNHLY, CDR2 FYNNEI. This CDR3 contains 15 residues. V was cut by 6 bases and J by 0 bases, with 12 bases left in between.

The rearrangement links TRBV19 to TRBJ2-1; TRBD2 matches at 12 bases. The CDR3 loop spans 16 amino acids. V lost 5 bases, J lost 6 bases, and 8 bases stayed unmatched. Germline V gives CDR1 LNHDA, CDR2 SQIVND (reference sequence). CDR3 loop: CASSYLAGGQGNEQFF. The CDR3 DNA reads TGTGCCAGTAGTTATCTAGCGGGAGGGCAGGGCAATGAGCAGTTCTTC.

This rearrangement joins TRBV30 to TRBJ1-6; 8 bases align to TRBD1. The CDR3 consists of 16 residues. Germline loops: CDR1 GTSNPN, CDR2 SVGIG (reference sequence). Trimming took 0 bases from V and 8 from J; bases not matched to a gene: 9. The CDR3 protein is CAWSVHSTGVHSPLHF. CDR3 nucleotide sequence: TGTGCCTGGAGTGTACATTCGACAGGGGTACATTCACCCCTCCACTTT.

The V and J genes are TRBV7-2 and TRBJ2-1, with D possibly matching TRBD1 (7 bases). Germline V gene sequence: CDR1 SGHTA, CDR2 FQGNSA. V lost 1 base to trimming and J lost 2 bases, with 12 bases between them. CDR3 length: 16 residues. The CDR3 spells CASSLGRGQTYNEQFF. The CDR3 DNA sequence: TGTGCCAGCAGCTTAGGGAGGGGGCAAACCTACAATGAGCAGTTCTTC. The full variable domain, in which reference TRBV7-2 and TRBJ2-1 provide the parts outside the CDR3, is GAGVSQSPSNKVTEKGKDVELRCDPISGHTALYWYRQSLGQGLEFLIYFQGNSAPDKSGLPSDRFSAERTGGSVSTLTIQRTQQEDSAVYLCASSLGRGQTYNEQFFGPGTRLTVL.

The V and J genes are TRBV14 and TRBJ2-2; possibly TRBD2 for D (6 bases). The germline gives CDR1 SGHDN, CDR2 FVKESK. V was cut by 2 bases and J by 0 bases, with 10 bases left in between. The CDR3 covers 16 residues. The CDR3 reads CASSQWGVTNTGELFF. CDR3 nucleotide sequence: TGTGCCAGCAGCCAATGGGGGGTAACGAACACCGGGGAGCTGTTTTTT. The full variable domain, with the rest looked up from reference TRBV14 and TRBJ2-2, is EAGVTQFPSHSVIEKGQTVTLRCDPISGHDNLYWYRRVMGKEIKFLLHFVKESKQDESGMPNNRFLAERTGGTYSTLKVQPAELEDSGVYFCASSQWGVTNTGELFFGEGSRLTVL.

The chain joins TRBV30 to TRBJ2-5, with D perhaps matching TRBD1 (5 bases). Germline V lookup: CDR1 GTSNPN, CDR2 SVGIG (reference sequence). The CDR3 extends over 17 amino acids. V shed 2 bases and J shed 4 bases, with 23 bases lying between them. CDR3 sequence: CAWSPRVGLVGSETQYF. The CDR3 nucleotides read TGTGCCTGGAGTCCCAGGGTAGGCCTCGTTGGATCAGAGACCCAGTACTTC.

The genes are TRBV19 and TRBJ2-1, with 7 nucleotides matching TRBD2. This CDR3 is built from 13 residues. Germline lookup yields CDR1 LNHDA and CDR2 SQIVND (reference sequence). V trimming: 7 bases; J trimming: 9 bases; junction bases outside the gene matches: 9. The CDR3 DNA sequence: TGTGCCAGTAAAACGGCGGGAGCCGCTGAGCAGTTCTTC. It is translated as CASKTAGAAEQFF.

The chain employs TRBV30 and TRBJ1-2; no reliable D call. V lost 3 bases, J lost 3 bases, and 11 bases lay in between. Germline V gene lookup returns CDR1 GTSNPN and CDR2 SVGIG (reference sequence). The CDR3 extends over 13 amino acids. The CDR3 spells CAWSEAGDYGYTF. For the CDR3, the DNA is TGTGCCTGGAGCGAGGCGGGCGACTATGGCTACACCTTC.

This rearrangement joins TRBV2 to TRBJ1-4, with TRBD1 matching 9 bases. The V segment lost 4 bases and the J segment 7 bases; nucleotides outside the gene matches: 7. The CDR3 is made up of 15 amino acids. Germline values: CDR1 SNHLY, CDR2 FYNNEI. The CDR3 protein is CASSAEGQGFEKLFF. The CDR3, as DNA: TGTGCCAGCAGTGCTGAGGGACAGGGATTTGAAAAACTGTTTTTT.

The rearrangement links TRBV10-1 to TRBJ2-3; possible D gene TRBD1, 5 bases. The germline CDR1 and CDR2 sequences are WNHNN and SYGVQD (reference sequence). The CDR3 extends over 14 amino acids. Trimming took off 1 base at V and 3 bases at J, with 8 bases between the two ends. The CDR3 nucleotides are TGCGCCAGCAGTGAGTTCAGGGTAACAGATACGCAGTATTTT. Translated: CASSEFRVTDTQYF.